The TCR beta chain described here comes from a study of T cell repertoires in cytomegalovirus infection. The CDR3 is 13 residues long. The ends were cut back, 4 bases at V and 5 bases at J, with 11 bases in the middle. The V gene's germline CDR1 is SGHDT and CDR2 YYEEEE. This clonotype was picked up a small number of times. Its antigen is not known. TCRdb processed the reads anew with MiXCR; each CDR3 protein has one entry. This table has 680,000 or so distinct CDR3 sequences, roughly 36% appearing once. The receptor was isolated from a human donor in good health (CMV status not recorded). Some clones in this sample may be carry-over from other donors' samples. Sequences were derived from cultured PBMCs, sampled from culture after CMV antigen stimulation. The chain is built from TRBV5-6 and TRBJ2-3; unclear D gene. DNA for the CDR3: TGTGCCAGCAGCCCCGGACGGTTAGATACGCAGTATTTT. Encoded protein: CASSPGRLDTQYF.